Shown below are 27 T cell receptor beta chains from a single sample sequenced in a study of CD8+CD57+ T cells in acquired aplastic anemia. For sequencing, patients were chosen who had shown expansion of CD8+CD57+ cells by flow cytometry. Template material for TCR beta VDJ and CDR3 profiling consisted of genomic DNA. TCRdb independently ran MiXCR on the reads; one entry per CDR3 protein. The table lists some 120,000 distinct CDR3 sequences, about 40% of them singletons. The source material was sorted CD4+, CD8+, or CD8+CD57+ T cells (not recorded which) from PBMCs. The receptors derive from a human donor with aplastic anemia.

The chain has TRBV3-1 and TRBJ2-2; 8 bases match TRBD2. The CDR3 length is 16 residues. CDR1 LGHDT and CDR2 YNNKEL come from the germline V gene (reference sequence). With V trimmed by 3 bases and J by 6 bases, 9 bases remained unmatched. In DNA, the CDR3 is TGTGCCAGCAGCCAGGTCCGGACTAGCTTGTCCGGGGAGCTGTTTTTT. The encoded protein is CASSQVRTSLSGELFF.

This chain uses TRBV10-1 with TRBJ1-6, with unresolved D. V was trimmed by 6 bases and J by 7 bases, leaving 19 bases between them. The CDR3 sequence is 16 residues long. CDR1 and CDR2 from the germline V gene are WNHNN and SYGVQD (reference sequence). CDR3 protein: CASRIVIGWTNSPLHF. DNA of the CDR3: TGCGCCAGCAGAATAGTAATCGGTTGGACGAATTCACCCCTCCACTTT.

CDR3 coding DNA: TGTGCCAGCAGCTTTGACAGGGCAGCCTTCGAGCAGTACTTC. This codes for CASSFDRAAFEQYF. The rearrangement uses TRBV7-8 and TRBJ2-7; 7 nucleotides align to TRBD1. Trimming took 3 bases from V and 6 from J; bases not matched to a gene: 8. Germline loops: CDR1 SGHVS, CDR2 FQNEAQ. This CDR3 spans 14 amino acids.

Only a few counts were recorded for this clonotype. This sequence joins TRBV7-7 and TRBJ1-6; D unresolved. The CDR3 runs to 13 residues. Germline-derived CDR1 and CDR2 are SSHAT and FNYEAQ (reference sequence). V was cut by 0 bases and J by 9 bases, with 6 bases left in between. The CDR3 loop reads CASSLASGSPLHF. Here the CDR3 DNA reads TGTGCCAGCAGCTTAGCTTCCGGTTCACCCCTCCACTTT.

This clonotype was seen many times. The V and J genes are TRBV7-6 and TRBJ1-2; possible D gene TRBD1, 6 bases. The CDR3 runs to 15 residues. CDR1 is SGHVS, CDR2 FNYEAQ, per germline. The V and J ends lost 1 base and 2 bases respectively, with 11 bases between them. The CDR3, as DNA: TGTGCCAGCAGCTTAGGAGGGGACAAGAACTATGGCTACACCTTC. Translation gives CASSLGGDKNYGYTF.

The chain employs TRBV20-1 and TRBJ2-5; D is unresolved. V lost 1 base and J lost 1, with 19 bases in between. This CDR3 comprises 17 residues. Germline V gene lookup returns CDR1 DFQATT and CDR2 SNEGSKA (reference sequence). The CDR3 DNA reads as TGCAGTGCTAGAGCCATACCCCGCCAGAGGCTCCAAGAGACCCAGTACTTC. It translates to CSARAIPRQRLQETQYF.

The chain has TRBV7-2 and TRBJ1-2; D unclear. The CDR3 runs to 13 residues. V lost 0 bases and J 2 bases, leaving 4 bases between the germline ends. The germline V gene has CDR1 SGHTA and CDR2 FQGNSA. As DNA, the CDR3 is TGTGCCAGCAGCTTAGCAGTCAACTATGGCTACACCTTC. It is translated as CASSLAVNYGYTF.

This clonotype was recorded many times. The chain links TRBV24-1 to TRBJ2-1; D uncertain. Germline loops: CDR1 KGHDR, CDR2 SFDVKD. V lost 3 bases and J lost 6, with 17 bases in between. This CDR3 region has 16 residues. The DNA of the CDR3 is TGTGCCACCAGTGATCCCGGGTCGCCTCTTGGCAATGAGCAGTTCTTC. Protein sequence: CATSDPGSPLGNEQFF.

In this sample, this clonotype turned up many times. The rearrangement joins TRBV4-3 to TRBJ1-2, with 8 bases fitting TRBD1. Looked up from germline, CDR1 is LGHNA and CDR2 is YSLEER. This CDR3 spans 14 amino acids. J gave up 4 bases and V 5 bases, and 6 bases lay outside the gene matches. The CDR3 protein is CASSKTGDGYGYTF. CDR3 coding DNA: TGCGCCAGCAGCAAGACAGGGGACGGCTATGGCTACACCTTC.

This clonotype was observed many times. The rearrangement links TRBV7-9 to TRBJ1-3; a weak D match, TRBD1 (6 bases). V shed 5 bases and J shed 0 bases, with 11 bases lying between them. The CDR3 sequence is 15 residues long. Per the germline V gene, CDR1 is SEHNR and CDR2 is FQNEAQ (reference sequence). In nucleotides, the CDR3 is TGTGCCAGCAGCCTAAGACAGGTCTCTGGAAACACCATATATTTT. This gives the protein CASSLRQVSGNTIYF. Full variable domain (outside the CDR3, taken from reference TRBV7-9 and TRBJ1-3): DTGVSQNPRHKITKRGQNVTFRCDPISEHNRLYWYRQTLGQGPEFLTYFQNEAQLEKSRLLSDRFSAERPKGSFSTLEIQRTEQGDSAMYLCASSLRQVSGNTIYFGEGSWLTVV.

Ten or more counts support this clonotype. The genes are TRBV2 and TRBJ1-6; no definite D call. V gave up 8 bases and J gave up 5 bases, with 16 bases separating them. CDR1 and CDR2 (germline): SNHLY, FYNNEI. The CDR3 loop spans 15 amino acids. CDR3 amino acids: CASFPGRDHNSPLHF. CDR3 nucleotide sequence: TGTGCCAGCTTTCCTGGGCGAGATCATAATTCACCCCTCCACTTT.

This clonotype has only a few counts. Since a much larger clone is just one base distant, this may be a read error. For the CDR3, the DNA is TGCAGCGTCCCTTTTGGGGACAGGATTAGCAATCAGCCCCAGCATTTT. It is translated as CSVPFGDRISNQPQHF. V usage is TRBV20-1 and J usage is TRBJ1-5, with TRBD1 identical over 8 bases. Germline CDR1 and CDR2: DFQATT and SNEGSKA (reference sequence). The CDR3 sequence is 16 residues long.

The rearrangement joins TRBV5-1 to TRBJ2-3; 7 nucleotides agree with TRBD1. The V segment lost 4 bases and the J segment 6 bases; nucleotides outside the gene matches: 8. The CDR3 extends over 14 amino acids. Germline-derived CDR1 and CDR2 are SGHRS and YFSETQ. For the CDR3, the DNA is TGCGCCAGCAGCCCTGGACAGGCCCAGGATACGCAGTATTTT. Protein product: CASSPGQAQDTQYF.

This clonotype was seen repeatedly, ten times or more. V usage is TRBV20-1 and J usage is TRBJ2-7; D might be TRBD1 (6 bases). The V end was cut by 3 bases, the J end by 6 bases, with 15 bases between. Germline V gene lookup returns CDR1 DFQATT and CDR2 SNEGSKA (reference sequence). This CDR3 is built from 13 residues. The CDR3 here is CSARGHGPGEQYF. In DNA form, the CDR3 reads TGCAGTGCTAGGGGACACGGACCCGGCGAGCAGTACTTC.

The rearrangement joins TRBV7-9 to TRBJ1-2; D perhaps matches TRBD1 (5 bases). This CDR3 has 14 residues. V dropped 1 base and J dropped 1 base, with 7 bases sitting between them. Germline V CDR1 and CDR2: SEHNR, FQNEAQ (reference sequence). In DNA form, the CDR3 reads TGTGCCAGCAGCTTAGGACAGCTTAACTATGGCTACACCTTC. Protein product: CASSLGQLNYGYTF.

The sample holds many counts of this clonotype. V gene TRBV5-1 combines with J gene TRBJ1-2; the match to TRBD1 covers 10 bases. With V trimmed by 3 bases and J by 2 bases, 4 bases remained unmatched. This CDR3 has 15 amino acids. Germline V CDR1 and CDR2: SGHRS, YFSETQ. The CDR3 here is CASSSRTGGNYGYTF. CDR3 bases: TGCGCCAGCAGCTCTCGGACAGGGGGGAACTATGGCTACACCTTC.

This clonotype was recorded at least ten times. This rearrangement joins TRBV7-9 to TRBJ2-5; D gene uncertain. V lost 2 bases, J lost 0 bases, and 10 bases lay in between. The CDR3 has 15 residues. The V gene's germline CDR1 is SEHNR and CDR2 FQNEAQ (reference sequence). The CDR3 protein is CASSLFTSDQETQYF. The CDR3 DNA sequence: TGTGCCAGCAGCTTATTTACAAGCGACCAAGAGACCCAGTACTTC.

The sample holds many counts of this clonotype. The chain links TRBV20-1 to TRBJ1-1; 9 bases fit TRBD1. The germline V gene has CDR1 DFQATT and CDR2 SNEGSKA (reference sequence). The CDR3 totals 12 residues. Trimming removed 3 bases from V and 7 bases from J; junction bases left unmatched: 3. The CDR3 sequence: CSARGQGGEAFF. The DNA for the CDR3 is TGCAGTGCTAGGGGACAGGGCGGTGAAGCTTTCTTT.

The chain links TRBV9 to TRBJ2-5, with unresolved D. Trimming cost V 0 bases and J 7 bases, with 10 bases left between them. CDR1 is SGDLS, CDR2 YYNGEE, per germline. The CDR3 consists of 13 residues. The CDR3 here is CASSVVMGGTQYF. The CDR3 DNA reads TGTGCCAGCAGCGTAGTCATGGGTGGGACCCAGTACTTC.

The table lists this clonotype with many counts. The chain links TRBV19 to TRBJ1-1; D is undetermined. This CDR3 has 12 residues. From germline, CDR1 is LNHDA and CDR2 SQIVND (reference sequence). Between the trimmed V and J ends, which lost 2 bases and 1 base, there was a span of 2 bases. The CDR3 region has the DNA TGTGCCAGTAGTATAAAGAACACTGAAGCTTTCTTT. As protein: CASSIKNTEAFF.

Notes on this clonotype: A much larger clone lies a single base off, so this may be a read error. The rearrangement uses TRBV5-5 and TRBJ2-3; a possible D gene is TRBD1 (5 bases). The J call is uncertain, as TRBJ1-5 better fits the DNA end. From germline, CDR1 is SGHKS and CDR2 YYEKEE (reference sequence). The CDR3 is made up of 14 amino acids. The DNA for the CDR3 is TGTGCCAGCAGGTGGGCCGAGCCGACAGATACGCAGCATTTT. Protein product: CASRWAEPTDTQHF.

The chain employs TRBV25-1 and TRBJ2-1, with 13 bases matching TRBD2. V was pared by 6 bases and J by 3 bases, with 8 bases of the junction left unmatched. This CDR3 region has 17 residues. The germline V gene has CDR1 MGHDK and CDR2 SYGVNS. The chain's CDR3 is CASSQGLAGSVYNEQFF. The CDR3 DNA follows: TGTGCCAGCAGCCAGGGACTAGCGGGATCCGTCTACAATGAGCAGTTCTTC.

This clonotype came up a few times. This chain links TRBV5-4 with TRBJ2-3; 9 bases match TRBD2. Germline V gene sequence: CDR1 SGHNT, CDR2 YYREEE (reference sequence). Trimming at V came to 0 bases and at J to 0 bases, leaving 8 bases not matched to a gene. The CDR3 consists of 18 residues. CDR3 sequence (DNA): TGTGCCAGCAGCTTGGGTCTAGCGGGGCAATCTAGCACAGATACGCAGTATTTT. It encodes CASSLGLAGQSSTDTQYF.

This CDR3 is CSTYDNGYTF. CDR3 sequence (DNA): TGCAGCACGTACGACAATGGCTACACCTTC. The rearrangement joins TRBV29-1 to TRBJ1-2; D gene uncertain. Per germline, CDR1 SQVTM and CDR2 ANQGSEA. CDR3 size: 10 residues. The germline V and J ends were trimmed by 8 bases and 6 bases, with 10 bases remaining between them.

The chain is built from TRBV20-1 and TRBJ2-4; TRBD1 aligns across 11 bases. V was clipped by 4 bases and J by 4 bases; unmatched bases: 12. Germline values: CDR1 DFQATT, CDR2 SNEGSKA (reference sequence). This CDR3 has 17 residues. This chain's CDR3 is CSATEFWTGGPKNIQYF. The DNA of the CDR3 is TGCAGTGCTACAGAATTCTGGACAGGGGGCCCTAAAAACATTCAGTACTTC.

The chain joins TRBV29-1 to TRBJ1-1, with D hard to call. There are 12 residues in the CDR3. Per the germline V gene, CDR1 is SQVTM and CDR2 is ANQGSEA. V lost 7 bases and J 1 base, leaving 10 bases between the germline ends. The CDR3 sequence: CSALHTNTEAFF. CDR3 nucleotide sequence: TGCAGCGCCCTACACACGAACACTGAAGCTTTCTTT. The whole variable domain, filled in from reference TRBV29-1 and TRBJ1-1, reads SAVISQKPSRDICQRGTSLTIQCQVDSQVTMMFWYRQQPGQSLTLIATANQGSEATYESGFVIDKFPISRPNLTFSTLTVSNMSPEDSSIYLCSALHTNTEAFFGQGTRLTVV.

Note on this clonotype: A read error is likely, as this CDR3 ends without the conserved phenylalanine or tryptophan. The chain employs TRBV27 and TRBJ1-1, with D possibly matching TRBD1 (6 bases). Trimming left V 8 bases short and J 1 base short, with 14 bases between. Germline V gene lookup returns CDR1 MNHEY and CDR2 SMNVEV (reference sequence). The CDR3 has 14 residues. This chain's CDR3 is CASYRVPWNTEAFL. Written as DNA, the CDR3 is TGTGCCAGCTACAGGGTGCCCTGGAACACTGAAGCTTTCCTT.